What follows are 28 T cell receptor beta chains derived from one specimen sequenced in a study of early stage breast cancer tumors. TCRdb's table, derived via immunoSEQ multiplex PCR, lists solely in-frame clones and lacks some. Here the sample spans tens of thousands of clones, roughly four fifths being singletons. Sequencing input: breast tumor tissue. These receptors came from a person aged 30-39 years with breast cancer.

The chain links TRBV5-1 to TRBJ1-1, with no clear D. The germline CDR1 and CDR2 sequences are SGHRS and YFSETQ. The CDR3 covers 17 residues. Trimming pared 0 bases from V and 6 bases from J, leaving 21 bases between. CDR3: CASSLAPQVTRGAEAFF. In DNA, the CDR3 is TGCGCCAGCAGCTTGGCCCCACAAGTAACCCGGGGAGCTGAAGCTTTCTTT. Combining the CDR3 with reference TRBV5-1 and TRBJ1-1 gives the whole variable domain KAGVTQTPRYLIKTRGQQVTLSCSPISGHRSVSWYQQTPGQGLQFLFEYFSETQRNKGNFPGRFSGRQFSNSRSEMNVSTLELGDSALYLCASSLAPQVTRGAEAFFGQGTRLTVV.

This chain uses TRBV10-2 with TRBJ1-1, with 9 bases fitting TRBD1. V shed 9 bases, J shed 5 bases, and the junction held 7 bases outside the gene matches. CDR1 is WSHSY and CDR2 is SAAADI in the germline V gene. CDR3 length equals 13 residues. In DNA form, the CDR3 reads TGCGCCAGTTCACAGGGGGCGCGGACTGAAGCTTTCTTT. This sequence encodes CASSQGARTEAFF.

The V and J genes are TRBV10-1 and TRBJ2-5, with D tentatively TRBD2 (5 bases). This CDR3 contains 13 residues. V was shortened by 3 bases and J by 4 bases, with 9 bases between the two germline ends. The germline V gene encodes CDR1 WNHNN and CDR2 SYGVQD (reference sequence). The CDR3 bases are TGCGCCAGCAGTGACAGCGGAGGAGAGACCCAGTACTTC. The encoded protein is CASSDSGGETQYF.

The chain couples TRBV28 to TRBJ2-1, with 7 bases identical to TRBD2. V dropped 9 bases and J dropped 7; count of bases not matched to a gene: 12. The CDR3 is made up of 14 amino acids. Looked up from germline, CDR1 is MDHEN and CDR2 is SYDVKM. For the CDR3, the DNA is TGTGCCAGTTTAAGGGGCGGGAGATCGAATGAGCAGTTCTTC. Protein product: CASLRGGRSNEQFF.

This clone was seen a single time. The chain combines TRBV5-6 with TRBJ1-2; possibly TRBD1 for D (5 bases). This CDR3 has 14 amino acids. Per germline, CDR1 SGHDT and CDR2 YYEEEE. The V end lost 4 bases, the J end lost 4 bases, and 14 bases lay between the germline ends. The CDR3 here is CASSTGTGGYGYTF. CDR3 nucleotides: TGTGCCAGCAGCACTGGGACGGGGGGCTATGGCTACACCTTC.

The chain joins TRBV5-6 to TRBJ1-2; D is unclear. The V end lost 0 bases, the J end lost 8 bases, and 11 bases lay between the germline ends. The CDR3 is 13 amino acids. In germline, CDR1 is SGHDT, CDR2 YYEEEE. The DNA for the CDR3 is TGTGCCAGCAGCTTGGTTGAGGGTGGGGGCTACACCTTC. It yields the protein CASSLVEGGGYTF.

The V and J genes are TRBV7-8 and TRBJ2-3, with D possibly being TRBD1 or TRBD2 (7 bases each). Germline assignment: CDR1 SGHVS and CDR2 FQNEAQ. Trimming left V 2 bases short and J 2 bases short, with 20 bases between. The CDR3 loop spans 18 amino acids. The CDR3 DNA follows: TGTGCCAGCAGCTTACGGCCAGGGGGGGGAGGCTCCACAGATACGCAGTATTTT. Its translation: CASSLRPGGGGSTDTQYF.

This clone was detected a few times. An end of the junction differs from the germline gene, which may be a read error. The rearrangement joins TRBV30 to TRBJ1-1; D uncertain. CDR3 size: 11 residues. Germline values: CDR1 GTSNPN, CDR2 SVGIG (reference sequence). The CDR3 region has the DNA TGTGCCTGGAGTGAGGGTCAGTCCCCCCTGTTT. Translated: CAWSEGQSPLF.

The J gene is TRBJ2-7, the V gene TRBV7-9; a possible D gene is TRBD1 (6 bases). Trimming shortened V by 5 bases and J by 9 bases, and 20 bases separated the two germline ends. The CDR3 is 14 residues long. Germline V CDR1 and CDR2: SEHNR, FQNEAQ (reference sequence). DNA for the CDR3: TGTGCCAGCAGCACGGGACACTCCTCATTTAGGCAGTACTTC. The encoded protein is CASSTGHSSFRQYF.

The DNA for the CDR3 is TGTGCCAGCAGTTCTTACCCAGCGGGAGTCCACAATGAGCAGTTCTTC. Translated: CASSSYPAGVHNEQFF. V is TRBV28 and J is TRBJ2-1; TRBD2 agrees at 8 bases. This CDR3 has 16 amino acids. From germline, CDR1 is MDHEN and CDR2 SYDVKM. Losses at the gene ends were 4 bases for V and 5 bases for J; bases not matched to a gene: 10.

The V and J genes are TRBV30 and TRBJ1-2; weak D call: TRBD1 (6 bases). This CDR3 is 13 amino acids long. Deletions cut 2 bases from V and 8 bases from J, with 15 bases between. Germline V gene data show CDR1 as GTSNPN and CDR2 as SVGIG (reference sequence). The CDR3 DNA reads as TGTGCCTGGAGTACGCGGGGGGCGGAAGGCTACACCTTC. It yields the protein CAWSTRGAEGYTF.

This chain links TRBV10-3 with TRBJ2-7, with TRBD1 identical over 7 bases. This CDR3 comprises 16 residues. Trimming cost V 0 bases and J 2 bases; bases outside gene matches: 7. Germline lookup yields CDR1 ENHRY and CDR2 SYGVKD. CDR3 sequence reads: CAISESGRGTPYEQYF. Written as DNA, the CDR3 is TGTGCCATCAGTGAGTCGGGCAGGGGGACCCCCTACGAGCAGTACTTC.

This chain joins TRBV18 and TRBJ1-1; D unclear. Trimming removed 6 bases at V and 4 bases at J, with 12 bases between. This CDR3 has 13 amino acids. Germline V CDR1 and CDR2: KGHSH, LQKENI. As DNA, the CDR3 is TGTGCCAGCTCGCCAAACCCCGGCACTGAAGCTTTCTTT. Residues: CASSPNPGTEAFF.

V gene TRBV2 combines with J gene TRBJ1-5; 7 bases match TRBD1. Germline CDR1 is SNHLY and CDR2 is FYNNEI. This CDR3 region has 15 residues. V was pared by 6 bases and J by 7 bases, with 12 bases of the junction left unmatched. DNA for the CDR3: TGTGCCAGCAGATTAGGAGGGGGCAATTGGCAGCCCCAGCATTTT. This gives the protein CASRLGGGNWQPQHF.

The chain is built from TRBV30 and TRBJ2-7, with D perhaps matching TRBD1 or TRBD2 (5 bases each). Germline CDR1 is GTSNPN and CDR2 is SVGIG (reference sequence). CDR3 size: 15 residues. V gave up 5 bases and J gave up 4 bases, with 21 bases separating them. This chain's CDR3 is CAWVGPRDGSYEQYF. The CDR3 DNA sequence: TGTGCCTGGGTTGGACCCCGGGACGGATCGTACGAGCAGTACTTC.

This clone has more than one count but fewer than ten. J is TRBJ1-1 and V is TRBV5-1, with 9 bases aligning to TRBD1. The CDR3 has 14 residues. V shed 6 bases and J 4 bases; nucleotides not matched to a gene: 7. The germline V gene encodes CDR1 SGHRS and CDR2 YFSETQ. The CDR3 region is CASTYTGGPTEAFF. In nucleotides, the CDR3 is TGCGCCAGCACCTACACAGGGGGCCCCACTGAAGCTTTCTTT.

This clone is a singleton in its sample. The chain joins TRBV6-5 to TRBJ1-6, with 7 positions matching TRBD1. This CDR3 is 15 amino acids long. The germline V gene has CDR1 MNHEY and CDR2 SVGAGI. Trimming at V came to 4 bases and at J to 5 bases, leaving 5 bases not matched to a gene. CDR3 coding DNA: TGTGCCAGCAGTTTTCAGACAGGGAATAATTCACCCCTCCACTTT. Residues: CASSFQTGNNSPLHF.

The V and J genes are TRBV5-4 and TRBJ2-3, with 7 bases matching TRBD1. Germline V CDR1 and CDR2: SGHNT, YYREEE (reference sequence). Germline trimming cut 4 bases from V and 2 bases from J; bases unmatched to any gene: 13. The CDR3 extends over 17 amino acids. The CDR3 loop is CASSSLGTVRPTDTQYF. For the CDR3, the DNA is TGTGCCAGCAGCAGCCTCGGGACAGTTCGACCCACAGATACGCAGTATTTT.

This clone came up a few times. CDR3 region: CASSSNDRINEKLFF. For the CDR3, the DNA is TGTGCCAGCAGCTCAAATGACAGAATAAATGAAAAACTGTTTTTT. V usage is TRBV7-9 and J usage is TRBJ1-4, with TRBD1 as a possible D gene (5 bases). There are 15 residues in the CDR3. V lost 4 bases and J 5 bases, leaving 14 bases between the germline ends. Germline V gene lookup returns CDR1 SEHNR and CDR2 FQNEAQ (reference sequence).

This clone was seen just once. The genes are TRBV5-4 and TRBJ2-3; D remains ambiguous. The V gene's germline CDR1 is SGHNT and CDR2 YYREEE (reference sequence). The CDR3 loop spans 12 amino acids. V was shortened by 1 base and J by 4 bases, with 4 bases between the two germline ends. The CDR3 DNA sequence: TGTGCCAGCAGCTTGTCGGCAGATACGCAGTATTTT. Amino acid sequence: CASSLSADTQYF.

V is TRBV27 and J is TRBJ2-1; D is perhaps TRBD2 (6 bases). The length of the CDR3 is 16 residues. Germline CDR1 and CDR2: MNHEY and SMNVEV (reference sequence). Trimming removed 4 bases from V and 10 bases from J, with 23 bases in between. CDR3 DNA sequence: TGTGCCAGCAGTTCCGTAGCGGAGGTGAGGGTGGGGGAGCAGTTCTTC. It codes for CASSSVAEVRVGEQFF.

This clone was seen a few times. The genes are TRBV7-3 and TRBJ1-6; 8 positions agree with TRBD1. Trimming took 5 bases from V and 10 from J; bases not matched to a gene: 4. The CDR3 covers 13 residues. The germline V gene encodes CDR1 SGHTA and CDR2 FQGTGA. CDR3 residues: CASSPDRDSPLHF. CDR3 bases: TGTGCCAGCAGCCCGGACAGGGACTCACCCCTCCACTTT. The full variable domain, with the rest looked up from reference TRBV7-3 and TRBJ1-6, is GAGVSQTPSNKVTEKGKYVELRCDPISGHTALYWYRQSLGQGPEFLIYFQGTGAADDSGLPNDRFFAVRPEGSVSTLKIQRTERGDSAVYLCASSPDRDSPLHFGNGTRLTVT.

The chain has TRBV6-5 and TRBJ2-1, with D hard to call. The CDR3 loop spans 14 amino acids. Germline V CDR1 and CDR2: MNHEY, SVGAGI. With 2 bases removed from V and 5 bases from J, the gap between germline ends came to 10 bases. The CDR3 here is CASSYLRAHNEQFF. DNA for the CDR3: TGTGCCAGCAGTTACCTCCGGGCCCACAATGAGCAGTTCTTC.

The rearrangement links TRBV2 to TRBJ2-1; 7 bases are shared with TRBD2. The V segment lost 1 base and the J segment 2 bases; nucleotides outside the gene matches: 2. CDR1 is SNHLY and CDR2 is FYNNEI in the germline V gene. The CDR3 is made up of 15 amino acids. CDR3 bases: TGTGCCAGCAGTGAAGGGGGAGGGCCCTACAATGAGCAGTTCTTC. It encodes CASSEGGGPYNEQFF.

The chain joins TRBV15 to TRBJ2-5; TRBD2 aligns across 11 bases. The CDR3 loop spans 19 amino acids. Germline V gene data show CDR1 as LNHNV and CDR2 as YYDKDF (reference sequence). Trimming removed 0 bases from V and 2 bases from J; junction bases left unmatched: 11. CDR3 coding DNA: TGTGCCACCAGCAGAGATAAAGGGACTAGCGGAGCTGCTCAAGAGACCCAGTACTTC. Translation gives CATSRDKGTSGAAQETQYF.

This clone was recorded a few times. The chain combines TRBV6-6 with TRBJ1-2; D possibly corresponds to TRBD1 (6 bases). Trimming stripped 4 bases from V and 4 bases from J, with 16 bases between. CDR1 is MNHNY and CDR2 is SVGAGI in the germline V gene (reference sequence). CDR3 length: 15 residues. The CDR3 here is CASSSGLGTTYGYTF. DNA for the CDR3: TGTGCCAGCAGTTCCGGTCTAGGGACAACCTATGGCTACACCTTC.

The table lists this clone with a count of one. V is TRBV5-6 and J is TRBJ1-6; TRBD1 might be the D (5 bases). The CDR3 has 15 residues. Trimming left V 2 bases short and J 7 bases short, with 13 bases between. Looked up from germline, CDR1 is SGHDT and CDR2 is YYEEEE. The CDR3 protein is CASSFPGTTNSPLHF. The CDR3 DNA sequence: TGTGCCAGCAGCTTCCCCGGGACCACGAATTCACCCCTCCACTTT.

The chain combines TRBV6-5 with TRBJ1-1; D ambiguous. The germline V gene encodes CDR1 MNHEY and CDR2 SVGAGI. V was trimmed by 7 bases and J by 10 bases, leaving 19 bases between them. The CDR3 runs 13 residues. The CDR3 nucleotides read TGTGCCAGCAAAATCAGGTCGACCGAGGGAGCTTTCTTT. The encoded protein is CASKIRSTEGAFF.